The rows below give T cell receptor beta chains drawn from one sample of a study of T cells in Graves' hyperthyroidism and ophthalmopathy. One entry per CDR3 protein, called by TCRdb with MiXCR from the multiplex PCR reads. The table lists about 400,000 distinct CDR3 sequences, 14% to 15% of them singletons. Sequencing was carried out using blood. The source is a man younger than 35 with Graves' ophthalmopathy. Each CDR3 is given with its conserved first and last residue. Each record gives: J gene, D gene, V gene, clone size, CDR3 protein, CDR3 DNA. The D gene is left open where the match is weak. For some rows the clone size is stated as once, few or many, or as a class when expanded; others skip it.

TRBJ2-5 | NA | TRBV20-1 | many | CSARDRGSQETQYF | TGCAGTGCTAGAGATAGAGGGAGTCAAGAGACCCAGTACTTC
TRBJ2-1 | TRBD2 | TRBV9 | NA | CASSVGGGRNEQFF | TGTGCCAGCAGCGTTGGGGGAGGGAGAAATGAGCAGTTCTTC
TRBJ1-1 | NA | TRBV5-6 | many | CASSTGLLNTEAFF | TGTGCCAGCAGCACTGGACTGCTGAACACTGAAGCTTTCTTT
TRBJ2-7 | NA | TRBV5-4 | NA | CASSSPRGQYF | TGTGCCAGCAGCAGTCCTCGCGGGCAGTACTTC
TRBJ2-2 | TRBD1 | TRBV12-3/TRBV12-4 | many | CASSFRGQAVGELFF | TGTGCCAGCAGTTTTCGGGGACAGGCGGTCGGGGAGCTGTTTTTT
TRBJ2-5 | TRBD2 | TRBV7-9 | few | CASSLVRFRLAGNIQETQYF | TGTGCCAGCAGCTTAGTAAGGTTTAGACTAGCGGGAAATATCCAAGAGACCCAGTACTTC
TRBJ1-5 | NA | TRBV3-1 | many | CASSAHRENQPQHF | TGTGCCAGCAGCGCTCACAGGGAAAATCAGCCCCAGCATTTT
TRBJ2-1 | TRBD1 | TRBV11-3 | many | CASSLEQGGSGSYNEQFF | TGTGCCAGCAGCTTAGAACAGGGGGGTTCGGGCTCCTACAATGAGCAGTTCTTC
TRBJ2-7 | NA | TRBV5-1 | NA | CASSWGRNEQYF | TGCGCCAGCAGCTGGGGTAGGAACGAGCAGTACTTC
TRBJ2-2 | TRBD1 | TRBV27 | many | CASSLSVGQGSVGELFF | TGTGCCAGCAGTTTAAGCGTGGGACAGGGATCGGTCGGGGAGCTGTTTTTT
TRBJ1-6 | TRBD1 | TRBV7-3 | many | CASSLGAGQNSPLHF | TGTGCCAGCAGCTTAGGCGCGGGACAGAATTCACCCCTCCACTTT
TRBJ1-5 | TRBD1 | TRBV6-1 | many | CASRKQGTENQPQHF | TGTGCCAGCAGAAAACAGGGGACGGAAAATCAGCCCCAGCATTTT
TRBJ2-2 | NA | TRBV5-1 | NA | CASSPTHSGTGELFF | TGCGCCAGCAGCCCCACCCATAGCGGAACCGGGGAGCTGTTTTTT
TRBJ2-3 | NA | TRBV11-2 | NA | CASSVGWTSSSTDTQYF | TGTGCCAGCAGCGTAGGGTGGACGTCCTCTAGCACAGATACGCAGTATTTT
TRBJ2-4 | NA | TRBV6-4 | NA | CASPKGGRGGAKNIQYF | TGTGCCAGCCCTAAAGGGGGGCGCGGAGGAGCCAAAAACATTCAGTACTTC
TRBJ2-3 | NA | TRBV7-3 | many | CASSLGPGVGTDTQYF | TGTGCCAGCAGCTTAGGACCGGGAGTCGGCACAGATACGCAGTATTTT
TRBJ2-2 | NA | TRBV2 | many | CASRRGISKEELFF | TGTGCCAGCAGGAGGGGCATTTCTAAGGAGGAGCTGTTTTTT
TRBJ1-5 | NA | TRBV27 | many | CASSPSWQGNQPQHF | TGTGCCAGCAGTCCCAGCTGGCAGGGGAATCAGCCCCAGCATTTT
TRBJ2-1 | TRBD2 | TRBV20-1 | many | CSAAGGTSGYNEQFF | TGCAGTGCTGCCGGGGGGACTAGCGGCTACAATGAGCAGTTCTTC
TRBJ2-4 | TRBD2 | TRBV7-2 | many | CASSSNSGGRDIQYF | TGTGCCAGCAGCTCAAATAGCGGGGGGCGAGACATTCAGTACTTC
TRBJ2-7 | TRBD1 | TRBV7-8 | few | CASSPVTGQSYEQYF | TGTGCCAGCAGCCCCGTGACGGGACAGTCCTACGAGCAGTACTTC
TRBJ1-4 | NA | TRBV7-9 | few | CASSLDSSRAEKLFF | TGTGCCAGCAGCTTAGACTCCTCCCGGGCTGAAAAACTGTTTTTT
TRBJ2-1 | NA | TRBV12-3/TRBV12-4 | NA | CASTTAAGEQFF | TGTGCCAGCACCACGGCCGCGGGTGAGCAGTTCTTC
TRBJ2-5 | TRBD2 | TRBV5-1 | few | CASSLGALAGVRETQYF | TGCGCCAGCAGCTTGGGGGCACTAGCGGGGGTTCGAGAGACCCAGTACTTC
TRBJ2-7 | TRBD2 | TRBV7-9 | many | CASSLARGLASYEQYF | TGTGCCAGCAGCTTAGCCAGGGGACTAGCTAGCTACGAGCAGTACTTC
TRBJ2-7 | TRBD2 | TRBV20-1 | few | CSARVLAGGYEQYF | TGCAGTGCTAGGGTGCTAGCGGGGGGTTACGAGCAGTACTTC
TRBJ2-2 | TRBD1 | TRBV2 | many | CASSLRQGAGELFF | TGTGCCAGCAGCCTCAGACAGGGGGCCGGGGAGCTGTTTTTT
TRBJ1-5 | NA | TRBV7-2 | many | CASSPFMGMGNQPQHF | TGTGCCAGCAGCCCCTTTATGGGTATGGGCAATCAGCCCCAGCATTTT
TRBJ2-7 | TRBD2 | TRBV11-2 | many | CASSLGWREVHEQYF | TGTGCCAGCAGCTTAGGCTGGCGGGAGGTCCACGAGCAGTACTTC
TRBJ1-1 | NA | TRBV20-1 | many | CSATFDRRDTEAFF | TGCAGTGCTACTTTCGACAGGCGGGACACTGAAGCTTTCTTT
TRBJ2-5 | NA | TRBV3-1 | many | CASSQDTFQETQYF | TGTGCCAGCAGCCAAGATACTTTCCAAGAGACCCAGTACTTC
TRBJ1-2 | TRBD1 | TRBV6-1 | many | CASSDTTGGTYGYTF | TGTGCCAGCAGTGATACCACAGGGGGGACCTATGGCTACACCTTC